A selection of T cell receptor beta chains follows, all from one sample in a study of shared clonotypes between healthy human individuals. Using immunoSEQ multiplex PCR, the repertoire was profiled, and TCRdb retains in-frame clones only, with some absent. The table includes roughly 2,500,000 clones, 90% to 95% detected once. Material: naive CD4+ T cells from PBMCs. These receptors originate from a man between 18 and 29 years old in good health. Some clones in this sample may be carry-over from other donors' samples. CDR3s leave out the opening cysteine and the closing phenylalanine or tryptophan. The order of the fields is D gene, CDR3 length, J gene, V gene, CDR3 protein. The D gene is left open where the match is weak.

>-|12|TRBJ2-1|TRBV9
ASSVAPAYNEQF
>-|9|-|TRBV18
ASSLGNEQY
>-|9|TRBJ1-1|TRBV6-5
ASRGNTEAF
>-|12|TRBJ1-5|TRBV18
ASSPRGQDQPQH
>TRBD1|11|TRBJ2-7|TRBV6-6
ASKGQGAREQY
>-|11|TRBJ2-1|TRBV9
ASSVAGSNEQF
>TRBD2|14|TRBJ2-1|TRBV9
ASSVSSGVSYNEQF
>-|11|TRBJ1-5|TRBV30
AWSVLGNQPQH
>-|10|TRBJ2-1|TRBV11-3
ASSLGPDEQF
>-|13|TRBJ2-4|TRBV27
ASSNRQIAKNIQY
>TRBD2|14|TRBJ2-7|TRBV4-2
ASSQGLAGAAYEQY
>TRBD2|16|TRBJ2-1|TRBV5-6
ASSLGRLTSGKNNEQF
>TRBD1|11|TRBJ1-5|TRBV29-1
SVSGGGNQPQH
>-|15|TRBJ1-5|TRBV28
ASSSDWTPSPDQPQH
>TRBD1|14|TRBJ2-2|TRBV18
ASSPYRDRDTGELF
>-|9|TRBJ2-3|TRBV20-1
SARKGDTQY
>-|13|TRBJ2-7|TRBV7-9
ASSRIKGVAYEQY
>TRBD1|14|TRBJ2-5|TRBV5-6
ASSTPQPGQQETQY
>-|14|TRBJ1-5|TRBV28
ASSLRVWAGNQPQH
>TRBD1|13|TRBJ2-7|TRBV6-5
ASSSAGQGAVEQY
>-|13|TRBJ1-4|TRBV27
ASSLVGATNEKLF
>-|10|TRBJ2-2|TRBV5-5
ASSFTTGELF
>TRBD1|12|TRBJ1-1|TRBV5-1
ASSFRQGATEAF
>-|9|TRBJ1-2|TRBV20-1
SARQGLSYT
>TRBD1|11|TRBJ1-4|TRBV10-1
ATGTGTNEKLF
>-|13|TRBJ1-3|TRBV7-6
ASSSTGTPGNTIY
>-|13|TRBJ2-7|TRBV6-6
ASSYQSRGSYEQY
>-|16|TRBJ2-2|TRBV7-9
ASSSISDGRANTGELF
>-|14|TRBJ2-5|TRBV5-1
ASSAGGQGGAETQY
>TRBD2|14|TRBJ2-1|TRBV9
ASKPIAGGPRDEQF
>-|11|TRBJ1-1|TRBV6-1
ASRRTLNTEAF
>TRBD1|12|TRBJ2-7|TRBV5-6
ASSSTGTGIEQY
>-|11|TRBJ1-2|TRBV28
ASSLQGLNGYT
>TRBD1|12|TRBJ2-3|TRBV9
ASSERQGPDTQY
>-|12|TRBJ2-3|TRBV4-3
ASSQARQEDTQY
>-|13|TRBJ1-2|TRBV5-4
ASSSVAQGLSGYT
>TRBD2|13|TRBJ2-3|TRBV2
ASSKTSGRTDTQY
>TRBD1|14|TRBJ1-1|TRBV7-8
ASSPAPFDRGAEAF
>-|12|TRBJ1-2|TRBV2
ASSETLTNYGYT
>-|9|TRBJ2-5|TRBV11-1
ASSARETQY
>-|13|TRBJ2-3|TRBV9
ASSPHLAVTDTQY
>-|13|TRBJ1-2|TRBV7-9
ASSFLDRHNYGYT
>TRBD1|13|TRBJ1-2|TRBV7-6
ASSPQPGQVYGYT
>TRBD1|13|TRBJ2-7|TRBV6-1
ASSIDRGSFYEQY
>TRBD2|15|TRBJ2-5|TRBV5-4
ASSLAGTSGTQETQY
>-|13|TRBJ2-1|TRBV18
ASSLIGGLPREQF
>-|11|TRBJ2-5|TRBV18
ASSPLQGETQY
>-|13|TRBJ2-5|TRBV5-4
ASSLAWATQETQY
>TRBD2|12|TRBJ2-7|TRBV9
ASSETSGSYEQY
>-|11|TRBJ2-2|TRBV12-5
ASLRRDTGELF
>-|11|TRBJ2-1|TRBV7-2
ASSLVSYNEQF
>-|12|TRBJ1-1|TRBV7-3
ASSLGGENTEAF
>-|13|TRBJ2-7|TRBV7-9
ASSPSEGLSYEQY
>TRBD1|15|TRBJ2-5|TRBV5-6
ASMTGFRSRAQETQY
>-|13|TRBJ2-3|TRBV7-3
ASSGGLVSTDTQY
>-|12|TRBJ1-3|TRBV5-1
ASSLASAGNTIY
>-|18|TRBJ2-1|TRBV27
ASSFAQDSIRVWPYNEQF
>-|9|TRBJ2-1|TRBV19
ASSIGGPQF